These 24 T cell receptor beta chains originate from one sample sequenced in a study of cytomegalovirus exposure and HLA in healthy donors. 60 Vbeta and 13 Jbeta primers were used in PCR. Only in-frame clones appear in the TCRdb table, and some are missing; sequencing was by immunoSEQ multiplex PCR. The sample lists more than 90,000 clones, 70% seen once, with 8.7% in the top ten. Sequencing used PBMCs. The receptors derive from a young man in good health and CMV-seropositive.

This clone was seen more than once but under ten times. The chain couples TRBV2 to TRBJ1-2, with a tentative D call TRBD1 (5 bases). Germline assignment: CDR1 SNHLY and CDR2 FYNNEI. Trimming cost V 8 bases and J 8 bases, with 24 bases left between them. This CDR3 comprises 15 residues. CDR3: CASCPLTLPGGGYTF. CDR3 bases: TGTGCCAGCTGCCCCCTCACCCTTCCTGGGGGGGGCTACACCTTC.

The chain couples TRBV10-3 to TRBJ1-1, with TRBD1 identical over 7 bases. This CDR3 contains 13 residues. V lost 4 bases to trimming and J lost 6 bases; unmatched junction nucleotides: 5. The germline V gene has CDR1 ENHRY and CDR2 SYGVKD. The CDR3 spells CAISAGGAAEAFF. The CDR3 DNA reads as TGTGCCATCAGTGCAGGGGGTGCAGCTGAAGCTTTCTTT.

The chain joins TRBV6-5 to TRBJ1-1; D ambiguous. V was clipped by 2 bases and J by 3 bases, with 16 bases between them. This CDR3 has 16 amino acids. In germline, CDR1 is MNHEY, CDR2 SVGAGI. DNA for the CDR3: TGTGCCAGCAGTTACGAGCCACAGCGGTCTTACACTGAAGCTTTCTTT. Its translation: CASSYEPQRSYTEAFF.

The V gene is TRBV5-1, the J gene TRBJ2-3; D possibly corresponds to TRBD1 (5 bases). V was trimmed by 0 bases and J by 2 bases, leaving 7 bases between them. The length of the CDR3 is 14 residues. Per the germline V gene, CDR1 is SGHRS and CDR2 is YFSETQ. The CDR3 sequence is CASSLDRPTDTQYF. The DNA for the CDR3 is TGCGCCAGCAGCTTGGACAGGCCCACAGATACGCAGTATTTT.

The V and J genes are TRBV7-9 and TRBJ2-3; 12 bases fit TRBD2. Germline CDR1 reads SEHNR; CDR2 reads FQNEAQ (reference sequence). The V and J ends lost 4 bases and 3 bases, in that order; junction bases with no gene match: 11. The CDR3 length is 18 residues. The CDR3 reads CASSSRLRLAGGTDTQYF. For the CDR3, the DNA is TGTGCCAGCAGCTCCCGACTCCGCCTAGCGGGAGGGACAGATACGCAGTATTTT.

This clone was detected only a few times. The chain is built from TRBV19 and TRBJ2-2; weak D call: TRBD2 (6 bases). V was cut by 3 bases and J by 1 base, with 12 bases left in between. The CDR3 length is 16 residues. Germline loops: CDR1 LNHDA, CDR2 SQIVND (reference sequence). The CDR3 loop is CASSMIRRENTGELFF. In DNA form, the CDR3 reads TGTGCCAGTAGTATGATAAGGCGGGAGAACACCGGGGAGCTGTTTTTT.

The rearrangement links TRBV29-1 to TRBJ2-1, with 8 bases that match TRBD2. The CDR3 covers 13 residues. V dropped 1 base and J dropped 10; count of bases not matched to a gene: 6. CDR1 is SQVTM, CDR2 ANQGSEA, per germline. DNA of the CDR3: TGCAGCGTTGAAGGACTAGCGATTCAAGAGCAGTTCTTC. Translated, it gives CSVEGLAIQEQFF.

The genes are TRBV19 and TRBJ2-3; D remains ambiguous. The CDR3 covers 13 residues. The germline V gene has CDR1 LNHDA and CDR2 SQIVND (reference sequence). V was cut by 1 base and J by 6 bases, with 8 bases left in between. CDR3 amino acids: CASSIGPRDTQYF. Here the CDR3 DNA reads TGTGCCAGTAGTATAGGCCCACGGGATACGCAGTATTTT.

The chain couples TRBV5-5 to TRBJ2-5, with 9 bases lining up with TRBD1. V gave up 7 bases and J gave up 5 bases; unmatched junction bases: 9. Germline V lookup: CDR1 SGHKS, CDR2 YYEKEE (reference sequence). The CDR3 totals 14 residues. CDR3 amino acids: CASLRQGGYETQYF. CDR3 bases: TGTGCCAGCCTAAGACAGGGGGGTTACGAGACCCAGTACTTC. Drawing the rest from reference TRBV5-5 and TRBJ2-5, the complete variable domain is DAGVTQSPTHLIKTRGQQVTLRCSPISGHKSVSWYQQVLGQGPQFIFQYYEKEERGRGNFPDRFSARQFPNYSSELNVNALLLGDSALYLCASLRQGGYETQYFGPGTRLLVL.

The rearrangement joins TRBV2 to TRBJ2-3; the D gene is possibly TRBD1 (6 bases). The CDR3 has 15 amino acids. V dropped 7 bases and J dropped 3 bases, with 17 bases sitting between them. CDR1 and CDR2 (germline): SNHLY, FYNNEI. The DNA for the CDR3 is TGTGCCAGCATTTGGGGACAAATCAGTACAGATACGCAGTATTTT. Translation: CASIWGQISTDTQYF.

The chain combines TRBV7-6 with TRBJ1-5; possible D gene TRBD1, 5 bases. Germline V lookup: CDR1 SGHVS, CDR2 FNYEAQ. Trimming took off 5 bases at V and 0 bases at J, with 11 bases between the two ends. This CDR3 region has 15 residues. CDR3 sequence (DNA): TGTGCCAGCAGCCCCGACAGCAATAGCAATCAGCCCCAGCATTTT. This codes for CASSPDSNSNQPQHF. The variable domain in full, completed from reference TRBV7-6 and TRBJ1-5, reads GAGVSQSPRYKVTKRGQDVALRCDPISGHVSLYWYRQALGQGPEFLTYFNYEAQQDKSGLPNDRFSAERPEGSISTLTIQRTEQRDSAMYRCASSPDSNSNQPQHFGDGTRLSIL.

This clone was picked up a small number of times. The gene calls are TRBV27 and TRBJ2-3; D is possibly TRBD2 (5 bases). The CDR3 runs 17 residues. V dropped 6 bases and J dropped 2 bases, with 21 bases sitting between them. Germline V gives CDR1 MNHEY, CDR2 SMNVEV (reference sequence). Written as DNA, the CDR3 is TGTGCCAGCAGGTCCACTTGGCCAAGAGGGCCCACAGATACGCAGTATTTT. Its translation is CASRSTWPRGPTDTQYF.

This clone was counted only a few times. This chain connects TRBV30 to TRBJ1-6, with D perhaps TRBD1 (5 bases). Trimming pared 1 base from V and 7 bases from J, leaving 17 bases between. CDR1 and CDR2 (germline): GTSNPN, SVGIG (reference sequence). This CDR3 spans 16 amino acids. The CDR3 DNA reads as TGTGCCTGGAGTGGGGGCCGTACAGGTGCGAATTCACCCCTCCACTTT. This codes for CAWSGGRTGANSPLHF. The full variable domain, rest sourced from reference TRBV30 and TRBJ1-6, is SQTIHQWPATLVQPVGSPLSLECTVEGTSNPNLYWYRQAAGRGLQLLFYSVGIGQISSEVPQNLSASRPQDRQFILSSKKLLLSDSGFYLCAWSGGRTGANSPLHFGNGTRLTVT.

This chain links TRBV7-2 with TRBJ1-2; 10 bases are a match to TRBD1. The V gene end was trimmed by 5 bases and the J gene end by 3 bases; junction bases not matched to a gene: 12. Germline V gives CDR1 SGHTA, CDR2 FQGNSA. This CDR3 has 17 amino acids. CDR3: CASSTGLPGQGYYGYTF. For the CDR3, the DNA is TGTGCCAGCAGCACAGGTCTCCCGGGACAGGGGTACTATGGCTACACCTTC.

With regard to this clone: The same CDR3 is also encoded by other DNA sequences in this sample. The rearrangement uses TRBV5-1 and TRBJ1-2; 7 positions match TRBD1. Germline CDR1 and CDR2: SGHRS and YFSETQ. This CDR3 comprises 14 residues. V was pared by 4 bases and J by 4 bases, with 7 bases of the junction left unmatched. The CDR3 region is CASSLQGIGYGYTF. Here the CDR3 DNA reads TGCGCCAGCAGCCTACAGGGGATAGGCTATGGCTACACCTTC.

The chain joins TRBV4-3 to TRBJ2-3, with 8 nucleotides matching TRBD2. The CDR3 extends over 15 amino acids. Losses at the gene ends were 2 bases for V and 6 bases for J; bases not matched to a gene: 7. Germline CDR1 LGHNA, CDR2 YSLEER. In nucleotides, the CDR3 is TGCGCCAGCAGCCAATCATCGGGAGGGGTGGATACGCAGTATTTT. This codes for CASSQSSGGVDTQYF.

V and J are TRBV7-3 and TRBJ2-1, with 13 bases matching TRBD2. V lost 7 bases and J lost 9; bases outside the gene matches: 9. Per germline, CDR1 SGHTA and CDR2 FQGTGA. This CDR3 is built from 15 residues. CDR3: CASTSTGTSGAEQFF. DNA for the CDR3: TGTGCCAGCACCTCGACCGGGACTAGCGGGGCTGAGCAGTTCTTC. The full variable domain, its missing parts supplied by reference TRBV7-3 and TRBJ2-1, is GAGVSQTPSNKVTEKGKYVELRCDPISGHTALYWYRQSLGQGPEFLIYFQGTGAADDSGLPNDRFFAVRPEGSVSTLKIQRTERGDSAVYLCASTSTGTSGAEQFFGPGTRLTVL.

This clone has only a few counts. The chain combines TRBV7-3 with TRBJ2-2; D is uncertain. Germline V CDR1 and CDR2: SGHTA, FQGTGA. V lost 5 bases and J 0 bases, leaving 10 bases between the germline ends. The CDR3 sequence is 15 residues long. CDR3 nucleotides: TGTGCCAGCAGCCCCCGGCGGCCGAACACCGGGGAGCTGTTTTTT. Translation gives CASSPRRPNTGELFF.

The chain employs TRBV28 and TRBJ2-4; D is ambiguous. Trimming removed 6 bases at V and 0 bases at J, with 15 bases between. From germline, CDR1 is MDHEN and CDR2 SYDVKM. This CDR3 has 16 amino acids. This CDR3 reads CASSPVRIVAKNIQYF. CDR3 coding DNA: TGTGCCAGCAGCCCCGTCCGAATAGTAGCCAAAAACATTCAGTACTTC.

V is TRBV11-3 and J is TRBJ2-1, with D uncertain. The CDR3 loop spans 14 amino acids. The germline gives CDR1 SGHNT, CDR2 YENEEA. V gave up 4 bases and J gave up 4 bases, with 11 bases separating them. Here the CDR3 DNA reads TGTGCCAGCAGCTATCAGGAACCTTACAATGAGCAGTTCTTC. This gives the protein CASSYQEPYNEQFF.

CDR3 loop: CASSPDSSGRYNEQFF. The CDR3 DNA follows: TGTGCCAGCAGCCCCGACTCTAGCGGGAGGTACAATGAGCAGTTCTTC. J is TRBJ2-1 and V is TRBV5-8; 11 nucleotides line up with TRBD2. Germline-derived CDR1 and CDR2 are SGHTS and YDEGEE. CDR3 length: 16 residues. V dropped 4 bases and J dropped 4; count of bases not matched to a gene: 7.

V usage is TRBV11-2 and J usage is TRBJ2-1, with 7 bases lining up with TRBD1. Germline-derived CDR1 and CDR2 are SGHAT and FQNNGV. V lost 1 base, J lost 4 bases, and 7 bases stayed unmatched. The CDR3 is made up of 16 amino acids. The DNA for the CDR3 is TGTGCCAGCAGCTTAGCTTGGACAGGCGGGTACAATGAGCAGTTCTTC. This codes for CASSLAWTGGYNEQFF.

This clone was found a few times. This chain joins TRBV11-2 and TRBJ2-2; D unclear. The CDR3 is 17 amino acids. Trimming took off 3 bases at V and 2 bases at J, with 16 bases between the two ends. Looked up from germline, CDR1 is SGHAT and CDR2 is FQNNGV. The CDR3 nucleotides read TGTGCCAGCAGCTTCCTGCGACTCCCAGAAAACACCGGGGAGCTGTTTTTT. The encoded protein is CASSFLRLPENTGELFF.

This clone was recorded only once. This rearrangement joins TRBV27 to TRBJ1-2; 8 nucleotides line up with TRBD1. CDR3 length equals 14 residues. Germline V lookup: CDR1 MNHEY, CDR2 SMNVEV (reference sequence). The V segment lost 2 bases and the J segment 7 bases; nucleotides outside the gene matches: 6. The CDR3 nucleotides read TGTGCCAGCAGTTTACCGCAGGGGGCAGGTGGCTACACCTTC. The encoded protein is CASSLPQGAGGYTF.